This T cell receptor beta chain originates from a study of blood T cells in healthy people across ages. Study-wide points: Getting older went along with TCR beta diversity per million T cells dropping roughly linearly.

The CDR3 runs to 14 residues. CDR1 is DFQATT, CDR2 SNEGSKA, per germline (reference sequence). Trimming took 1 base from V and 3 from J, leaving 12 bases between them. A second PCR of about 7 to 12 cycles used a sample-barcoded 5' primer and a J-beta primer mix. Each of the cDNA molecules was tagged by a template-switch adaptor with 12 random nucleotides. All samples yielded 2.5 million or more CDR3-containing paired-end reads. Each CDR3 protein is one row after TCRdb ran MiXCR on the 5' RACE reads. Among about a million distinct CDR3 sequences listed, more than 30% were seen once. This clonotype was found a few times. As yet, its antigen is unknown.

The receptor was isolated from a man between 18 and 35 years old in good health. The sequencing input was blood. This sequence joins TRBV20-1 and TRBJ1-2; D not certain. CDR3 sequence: CSARVSEKDYGYTF. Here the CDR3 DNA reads TGCAGTGCTAGAGTTTCCGAAAAGGACTATGGCTACACCTTC.